This T cell receptor beta chain comes out of a study of shared clonotypes between healthy human individuals. Regarding this clone: Antigen: not known.

Study-wide results and caveats: Clonotype sharing among donors was expected to depend on sequencing depth.

Donors, healthy HIV-negative adults, lacked recent acute infections or vaccinations. V dropped 1 base and J dropped 3 bases, with 18 bases sitting between them. This CDR3 has 17 residues. Looked up from germline, CDR1 is MGHDK and CDR2 is SYGVNS. Using immunoSEQ multiplex PCR, the repertoire was profiled, and TCRdb retains in-frame clones only, with some absent. This repertoire shows about 2,500,000 clones, roughly nine tenths found once; its top ten account for around 0.14%. The genes are TRBV25-1 and TRBJ1-1, with D unresolved. This receptor was identified in a man aged 18 to 29 in good health. The specimen was naive CD4+ T cells sorted from blood. Subset in this sample: CD45RA+ positively selected. CDR3 DNA sequence: TGTGCCAGCAGTGAATTGCCAGGACGCTCCTCGTACACTGAAGCTTTCTTT. Its protein is CASSELPGRSSYTEAFF.